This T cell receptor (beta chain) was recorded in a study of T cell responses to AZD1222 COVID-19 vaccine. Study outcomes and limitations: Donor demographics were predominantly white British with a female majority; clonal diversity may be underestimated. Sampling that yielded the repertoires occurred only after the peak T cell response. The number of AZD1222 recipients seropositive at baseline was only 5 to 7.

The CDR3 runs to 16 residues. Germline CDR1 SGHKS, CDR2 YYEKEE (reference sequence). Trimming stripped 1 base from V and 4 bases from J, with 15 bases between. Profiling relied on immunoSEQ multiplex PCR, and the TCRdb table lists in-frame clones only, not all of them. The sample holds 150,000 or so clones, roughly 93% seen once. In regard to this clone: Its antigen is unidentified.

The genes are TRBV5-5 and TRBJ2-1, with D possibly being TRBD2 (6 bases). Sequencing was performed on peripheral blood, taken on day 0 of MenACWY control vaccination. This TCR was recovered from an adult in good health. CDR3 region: CASSLPQPGLYNEQFF. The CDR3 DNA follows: TGTGCCAGCAGCTTGCCCCAGCCGGGACTTTACAATGAGCAGTTCTTC.